The 26 T cell receptor beta chains below all came from one sample that was sequenced in a study of stem cell transplantation in POMP-related autoinflammatory disease. Clones were sequenced by immunoSEQ multiplex PCR, and TCRdb holds only the in-frame ones, with some missing. The profile shows about 26,000 clones, around 83% of them singletons. The sample consisted of CD4+ T cells from PBMCs, taken before stem cell transplantation. The receptors were sampled from a human donor with POMP-related autoinflammation and immune dysregulation (PRAID).

The chain is built from TRBV5-4 and TRBJ1-4, with D unclear. Germline CDR1 reads SGHNT; CDR2 reads YYREEE (reference sequence). CDR3 length: 14 residues. V was clipped by 0 bases and J by 2 bases, with 5 bases between them. The CDR3 sequence is CASSLGETNEKLFF. In nucleotides, the CDR3 is TGTGCCAGCAGCTTGGGGGAGACTAATGAAAAACTGTTTTTT.

The gene calls are TRBV19 and TRBJ2-3; 13 bases align to TRBD2. The CDR3 contains 14 residues. J lost 5 bases, V lost 8 bases, and 4 bases had no gene match. Germline V gives CDR1 LNHDA, CDR2 SQIVND (reference sequence). The CDR3, as DNA: TGTGCCAGTGGAGGACTAGCGGGAGTAGATACGCAGTATTTT. Protein: CASGGLAGVDTQYF. Complete variable domain (other parts from reference TRBV19 and TRBJ2-3): DGGITQSPKYLFRKEGQNVTLSCEQNLNHDAMYWYRQDPGQGLRLIYYSQIVNDFQKGDIAEGYSVSREKKESFPLTVTSAQKNPTAFYLCASGGLAGVDTQYFGPGTRLTVL.

The chain uses TRBV4-1 and TRBJ1-1; D not resolved. The CDR3 contains 15 residues. The V and J ends lost 1 base and 1 base respectively, with 10 bases between them. Per the germline V gene, CDR1 is MGHRA and CDR2 is YSYEKL. In nucleotides, the CDR3 is TGCGCCAGCAGCCAAGTCCCCAGAGGGAACACTGAAGCTTTCTTT. Encoded protein: CASSQVPRGNTEAFF.

This chain connects TRBV5-4 to TRBJ2-1, with TRBD2 matching 8 bases. V was pared by 5 bases and J by 0 bases, with 4 bases of the junction left unmatched. CDR1 and CDR2 from the germline V gene are SGHNT and YYREEE (reference sequence). The CDR3 totals 15 residues. The CDR3: CASSSSGSSYNEQFF. The CDR3 DNA reads as TGTGCCAGCAGTTCCAGCGGGAGCTCCTACAATGAGCAGTTCTTC. Looking up the rest from reference TRBV5-4 and TRBJ2-1 gives the full variable domain: ETGVTQSPTHLIKTRGQQVTLRCSSQSGHNTVSWYQQALGQGPQFIFQYYREEENGRGNFPPRFSGLQFPNYSSELNVNALELDDSALYLCASSSSGSSYNEQFFGPGTRLTVL.

J is TRBJ2-2 and V is TRBV28; 9 nucleotides agree with TRBD1. This CDR3 contains 15 residues. Germline lookup yields CDR1 MDHEN and CDR2 SYDVKM. Trimming cost V 6 bases and J 6 bases; bases outside gene matches: 8. The CDR3: CASRGQGFRAGELFF. CDR3 sequence (DNA): TGTGCCAGCAGAGGACAGGGGTTCAGAGCCGGGGAGCTGTTTTTT. Together with reference TRBV28 and TRBJ2-2, the CDR3 gives the full variable domain: DVKVTQSSRYLVKRTGEKVFLECVQDMDHENMFWYRQDPGLGLRLIYFSYDVKMKEKGDIPEGYSVSREKKERFSLILESASTNQTSMYLCASRGQGFRAGELFFGEGSRLTVL.

The chain joins TRBV12-5 to TRBJ1-2; 7 nucleotides align to TRBD1. Unmatched junction bases numbered 1, after V lost 5 bases and J lost 4 bases. The length of the CDR3 is 12 residues. CDR1 and CDR2 (germline): LGHNT, FRNRAP. The CDR3 here is CASGRQGYGYTF. The DNA of the CDR3 is TGTGCTAGTGGTCGACAGGGCTATGGCTACACCTTC.

This clone was picked up a small number of times. The genes are TRBV19 and TRBJ1-5; 8 bases are a match to TRBD1. The CDR3 is 13 residues long. Losses at the gene ends were 6 bases for V and 6 bases for J; bases not matched to a gene: 4. Germline lookup yields CDR1 LNHDA and CDR2 SQIVND (reference sequence). CDR3 region: CASSRGPSQPQHF. The CDR3 DNA follows: TGTGCCAGTAGCAGGGGGCCCAGTCAGCCCCAGCATTTT. Full variable domain (outside the CDR3, taken from reference TRBV19 and TRBJ1-5): DGGITQSPKYLFRKEGQNVTLSCEQNLNHDAMYWYRQDPGQGLRLIYYSQIVNDFQKGDIAEGYSVSREKKESFPLTVTSAQKNPTAFYLCASSRGPSQPQHFGDGTRLSIL.

A single count supports this clone. V gene TRBV27 combines with J gene TRBJ2-5, with D tentatively TRBD1 (6 bases). Germline lookup yields CDR1 MNHEY and CDR2 SMNVEV (reference sequence). V lost 7 bases and J lost 4, with 13 bases in between. This CDR3 is 13 amino acids long. Here the CDR3 reads CASMRAGVETQYF. In DNA form, the CDR3 reads TGTGCCAGCATGCGTGCAGGGGTAGAGACCCAGTACTTC.

The chain recombines TRBV2 with TRBJ2-2; TRBD2 aligns across 8 bases. The germline gives CDR1 SNHLY, CDR2 FYNNEI. J gave up 4 bases and V 7 bases, and 5 bases lay outside the gene matches. This CDR3 region has 14 residues. CDR3 residues: CASTGLAFTGELFF. CDR3 DNA sequence: TGTGCCAGCACAGGACTAGCTTTCACCGGGGAGCTGTTTTTT.

This CDR3 reads CASSLVNPWSSYNSPLHF. As DNA, the CDR3 is TGTGCCAGCAGTTTGGTGAACCCCTGGAGCTCCTATAATTCACCCCTCCACTTT. The chain recombines TRBV28 with TRBJ1-6; D gene ambiguous. Trimming cost V 3 bases and J 0 bases, with 15 bases left between them. This CDR3 region has 18 residues. From germline, CDR1 is MDHEN and CDR2 SYDVKM.

This clone was seen a few times. V gene TRBV27 combines with J gene TRBJ1-2; 8 positions match TRBD1. V lost 6 bases and J lost 4; bases outside the gene matches: 7. In germline, CDR1 is MNHEY, CDR2 SMNVEV (reference sequence). This CDR3 has 14 residues. The CDR3 region is CASSRGQGPYGYTF. The CDR3, as DNA: TGTGCCAGCAGCCGCGGACAGGGCCCCTATGGCTACACCTTC.

The chain combines TRBV5-1 with TRBJ2-5; TRBD1 is a possible D gene (6 bases). V was pared by 4 bases and J by 3 bases, with 16 bases between. The CDR3 is made up of 15 amino acids. In germline, CDR1 is SGHRS, CDR2 YFSETQ. The CDR3 bases are TGCGCCAGCAGCCTACTGACAGGCCCCGAAGAGACCCAGTACTTC. It is translated as CASSLLTGPEETQYF.

The V and J genes are TRBV7-9 and TRBJ2-5; D possibly matches TRBD1 or TRBD2 (5 bases each). The germline V gene has CDR1 SEHNR and CDR2 FQNEAQ (reference sequence). Trimming removed 4 bases at V and 5 bases at J, with 20 bases between. The CDR3 covers 16 residues. This CDR3 reads CASSSSGEGVGETQYF. Written as DNA, the CDR3 is TGTGCCAGCAGCTCCTCCGGGGAAGGGGTCGGGGAGACCCAGTACTTC. The full variable domain, its missing parts supplied by reference TRBV7-9 and TRBJ2-5, is DTGVSQNPRHKITKRGQNVTFRCDPISEHNRLYWYRQTLGQGPEFLTYFQNEAQLEKSRLLSDRFSAERPKGSFSTLEIQRTEQGDSAMYLCASSSSGEGVGETQYFGPGTRLLVL.

CDR3 sequence reads: CAISVEGSNEKLFF. The CDR3 DNA reads as TGTGCCATCAGTGTAGAGGGATCGAATGAAAAACTGTTTTTT. This rearrangement joins TRBV10-3 to TRBJ1-4, with no clear D. The CDR3 spans 14 residues. The germline V gene has CDR1 ENHRY and CDR2 SYGVKD. V lost 4 bases and J 5 bases, leaving 11 bases between the germline ends.

The rearrangement uses TRBV9 and TRBJ2-7, with 7 positions matching TRBD2. V shed 4 bases, J shed 6 bases, and the junction held 10 bases outside the gene matches. This CDR3 is built from 14 residues. The germline V gene encodes CDR1 SGDLS and CDR2 YYNGEE. CDR3 amino acids: CASSPKWGGGEQYF. The CDR3 DNA sequence: TGTGCCAGCAGCCCCAAGTGGGGGGGTGGCGAGCAGTACTTC.

This chain uses TRBV6-6 with TRBJ2-7; D gene unclear. CDR1 is MNHNY, CDR2 SVGAGI, per germline (reference sequence). This CDR3 has 13 amino acids. V was clipped by 5 bases and J by 2 bases, with 10 bases between them. Here the CDR3 DNA reads TGTGCCAGCAGTCAGGCGGCGCCCTACGAGCAGTACTTC. Translation: CASSQAAPYEQYF.

This chain uses TRBV28 with TRBJ1-5; no clear D. The V end lost 7 bases, the J end lost 5 bases, and 12 bases lay between the germline ends. The CDR3 spans 13 residues. Germline V gene data show CDR1 as MDHEN and CDR2 as SYDVKM. CDR3 loop: CASMVFQDQPQHF. The CDR3 DNA reads TGTGCCAGCATGGTGTTCCAGGATCAGCCCCAGCATTTT.

The chain couples TRBV6-6 to TRBJ2-1; D may be TRBD1 (5 bases). The CDR3 contains 15 residues. V shed 10 bases and J shed 2 bases, with 18 bases lying between them. In germline, CDR1 is MNHNY, CDR2 SVGAGI (reference sequence). The CDR3 coding sequence is TGTGCCACCTCCCTTTTTTGGGGCGCCTACAATGAGCAGTTCTTC. Translated: CATSLFWGAYNEQFF.

This chain connects TRBV5-1 to TRBJ2-7; D gene ambiguous. The germline V gene has CDR1 SGHRS and CDR2 YFSETQ. Trimming stripped 1 base from V and 3 bases from J, with 11 bases between. CDR3 length: 14 residues. The CDR3 nucleotides read TGCGCCAGCAGCTTGCAACTGGATTTCTACGAGCAGTACTTC. The encoded protein is CASSLQLDFYEQYF. Complete variable domain (other parts from reference TRBV5-1 and TRBJ2-7): KAGVTQTPRYLIKTRGQQVTLSCSPISGHRSVSWYQQTPGQGLQFLFEYFSETQRNKGNFPGRFSGRQFSNSRSEMNVSTLELGDSALYLCASSLQLDFYEQYFGPGTRLTVT.

This sequence joins TRBV5-4 and TRBJ2-1, with 11 bases matching TRBD2. The germline V gene encodes CDR1 SGHNT and CDR2 YYREEE (reference sequence). The J segment lost 6 bases and the V segment lost 4 bases, leaving 9 bases of the junction unmatched. There are 16 residues in the CDR3. The CDR3 is CASSGPSGGRSNEQFF. The CDR3, as DNA: TGTGCCAGCAGCGGGCCTAGCGGGGGGCGAAGCAATGAGCAGTTCTTC.

This sequence joins TRBV5-4 and TRBJ1-2, with no clear D. Germline values: CDR1 SGHNT, CDR2 YYREEE (reference sequence). Between the trimmed V and J ends, which lost 0 bases and 0 bases, there was a span of 6 bases. The CDR3 covers 14 residues. In DNA form, the CDR3 reads TGTGCCAGCAGCTTGGCGACTTCTAACTATGGCTACACCTTC. It codes for CASSLATSNYGYTF.

The V gene is TRBV6-1, the J gene TRBJ2-5; 8 bases match TRBD1. Germline-derived CDR1 and CDR2 are MNHNS and SASEGT. Trimming removed 4 bases from V and 4 bases from J; junction bases left unmatched: 2. This CDR3 region has 13 residues. The CDR3 region is CASSAGQGETQYF. As DNA, the CDR3 is TGTGCCAGCAGTGCCGGACAGGGAGAGACCCAGTACTTC.

About this clone itself: One end of the junction is discordant with germline, which a read error may explain. This chain links TRBV2 with TRBJ1-4, with 9 bases fitting TRBD1. This CDR3 has 12 amino acids. CDR1 SNHLY and CDR2 FYNNEI come from the germline V gene. DNA for the CDR3: TGTGCCAGACAGGGGGCTAACGAAAAACTGTTTTTT. Its translation: CARQGANEKLFF.

This chain links TRBV6-5 with TRBJ2-3; D unclear. This CDR3 is 15 amino acids long. V lost 2 bases, J lost 2 bases, and 11 bases lay in between. Germline loops: CDR1 MNHEY, CDR2 SVGAGI. This CDR3 reads CASSYGLGNTDTQYF. Written as DNA, the CDR3 is TGTGCCAGCAGTTACGGGCTGGGGAACACAGATACGCAGTATTTT.

This clone was counted a single time. The chain recombines TRBV10-3 with TRBJ1-2, with unresolved D. There are 14 residues in the CDR3. Trimming left V 10 bases short and J 5 bases short, with 20 bases between. CDR1 is ENHRY and CDR2 is SYGVKD in the germline V gene. CDR3 loop: CASLSGLLEYGYTF. The CDR3 DNA sequence: TGTGCCAGCCTGTCCGGTCTTCTGGAGTATGGCTACACCTTC.

The chain is built from TRBV7-9 and TRBJ2-2; D ambiguous. Per the germline V gene, CDR1 is SEHNR and CDR2 is FQNEAQ (reference sequence). The CDR3 consists of 15 residues. With 2 bases removed from V and 6 bases from J, the gap between germline ends came to 13 bases. The CDR3 sequence is CASSLSDVPAGELFF. The DNA for the CDR3 is TGTGCCAGCAGCTTAAGTGATGTGCCTGCCGGGGAGCTGTTTTTT.